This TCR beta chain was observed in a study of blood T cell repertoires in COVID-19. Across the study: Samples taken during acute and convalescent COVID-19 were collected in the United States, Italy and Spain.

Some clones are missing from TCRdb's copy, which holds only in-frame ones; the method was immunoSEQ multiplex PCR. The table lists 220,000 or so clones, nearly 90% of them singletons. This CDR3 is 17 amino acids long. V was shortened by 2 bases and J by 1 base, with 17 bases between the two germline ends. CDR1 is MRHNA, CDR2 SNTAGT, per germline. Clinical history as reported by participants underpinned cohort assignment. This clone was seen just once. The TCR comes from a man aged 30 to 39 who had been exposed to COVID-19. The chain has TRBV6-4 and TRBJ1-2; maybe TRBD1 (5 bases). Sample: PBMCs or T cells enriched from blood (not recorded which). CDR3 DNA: TGTGCCAGCAGTGACCACCCCGGGGCGGGGGATAACTATGGCTACACCTTC. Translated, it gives CASSDHPGAGDNYGYTF.